One T cell receptor beta chain is described in this entry. The antigen is not known. Presence of unique molecular identifiers characterized the TCR beta cDNA libraries. MiXCR was run by TCRdb on the PCR reads, yielding one entry per CDR3 protein. The sample has fewer than 850,000 distinct CDR3 sequences; just under 30% are singletons. The record originates from a study of post-analysis software for immune sequencing data. Overall study findings and caveats: Among about 5 TRBV segments more frequent in patients than controls were TRBV5-6, TRBV5-1 and TRBV20-1.

CDR3 length equals 14 residues. The V segment lost 8 bases and the J segment 4 bases; nucleotides outside the gene matches: 6. Germline CDR1 and CDR2: SGHTA and FQGNSA. The rearrangement joins TRBV7-2 to TRBJ2-3; 10 bases align to TRBD2. This receptor was obtained from a girl between 5 and 17 years old with multiple sclerosis. Sequencing was done on a sample of blood. The chain's CDR3 is CASVSGRGADTQYF. The CDR3, as DNA: TGTGCCAGCGTAAGCGGGAGGGGCGCAGATACGCAGTATTTT. Drawing the rest from reference TRBV7-2 and TRBJ2-3, the complete variable domain is GAGVSQSPSNKVTEKGKDVELRCDPISGHTALYWYRQSLGQGLEFLIYFQGNSAPDKSGLPSDRFSAERTGGSVSTLTIQRTQQEDSAVYLCASVSGRGADTQYFGPGTRLTVL.